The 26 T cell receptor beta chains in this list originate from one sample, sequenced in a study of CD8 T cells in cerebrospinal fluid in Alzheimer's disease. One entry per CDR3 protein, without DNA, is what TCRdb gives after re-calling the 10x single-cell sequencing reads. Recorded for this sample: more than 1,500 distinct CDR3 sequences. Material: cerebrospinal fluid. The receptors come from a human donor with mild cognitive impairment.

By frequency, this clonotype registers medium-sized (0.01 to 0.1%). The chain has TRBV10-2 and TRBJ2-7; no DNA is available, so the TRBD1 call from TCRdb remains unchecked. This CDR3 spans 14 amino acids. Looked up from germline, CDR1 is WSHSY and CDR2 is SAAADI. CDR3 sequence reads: CASRTTGAPYEQYF.

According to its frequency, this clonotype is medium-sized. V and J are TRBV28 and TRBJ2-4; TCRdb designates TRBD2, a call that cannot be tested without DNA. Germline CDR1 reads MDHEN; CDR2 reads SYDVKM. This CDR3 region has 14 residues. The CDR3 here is CASRLGTVENIQYF.

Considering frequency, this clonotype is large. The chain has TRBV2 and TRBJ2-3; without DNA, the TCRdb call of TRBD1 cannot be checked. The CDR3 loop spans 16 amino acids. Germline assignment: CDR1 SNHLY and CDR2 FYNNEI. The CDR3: CASSEGQDLGTDTQYF.

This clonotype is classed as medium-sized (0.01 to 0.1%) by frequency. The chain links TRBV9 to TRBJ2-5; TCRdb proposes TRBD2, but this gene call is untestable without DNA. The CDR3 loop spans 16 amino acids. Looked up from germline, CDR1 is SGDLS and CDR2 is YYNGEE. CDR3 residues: CASSVALGLSGETQYF.

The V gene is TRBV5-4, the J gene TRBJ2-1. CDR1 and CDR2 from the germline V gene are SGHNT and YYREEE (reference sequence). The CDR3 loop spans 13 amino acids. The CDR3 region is CASSLESYNEQFF.

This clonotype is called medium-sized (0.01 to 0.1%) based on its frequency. This chain's CDR3 is CSVEGDNYGYTF. This chain uses TRBV29-1 with TRBJ1-2; TCRdb's D gene call, TRBD1, goes unchecked for lack of DNA. Germline CDR1 and CDR2: SQVTM and ANQGSEA. The CDR3 sequence is 12 residues long.

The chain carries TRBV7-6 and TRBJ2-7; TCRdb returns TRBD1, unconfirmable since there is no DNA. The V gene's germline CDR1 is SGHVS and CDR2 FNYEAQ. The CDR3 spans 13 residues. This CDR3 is CASSSGPNYEQYF.

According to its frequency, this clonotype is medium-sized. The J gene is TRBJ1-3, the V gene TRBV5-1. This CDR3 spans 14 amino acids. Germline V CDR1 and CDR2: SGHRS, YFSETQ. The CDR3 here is CASSPGSSGNTIYF.

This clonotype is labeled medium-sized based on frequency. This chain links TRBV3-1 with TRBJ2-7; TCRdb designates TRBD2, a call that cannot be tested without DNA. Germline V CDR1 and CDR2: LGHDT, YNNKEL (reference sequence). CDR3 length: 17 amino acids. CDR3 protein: CASSQDNIDRPLGEQYF.

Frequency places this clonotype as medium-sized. CDR3 loop: CASRKTGTLAGELFF. The genes are TRBV11-2 and TRBJ2-2; checking the TCRdb D call of TRBD1 is not possible without DNA. The CDR3 is 15 residues long. Germline V gene lookup returns CDR1 SGHAT and CDR2 FQNNGV.

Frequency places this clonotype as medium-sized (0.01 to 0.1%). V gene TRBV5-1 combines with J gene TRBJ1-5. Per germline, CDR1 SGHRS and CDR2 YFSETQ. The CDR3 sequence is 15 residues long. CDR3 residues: CASSFRGEGGQPQHF.

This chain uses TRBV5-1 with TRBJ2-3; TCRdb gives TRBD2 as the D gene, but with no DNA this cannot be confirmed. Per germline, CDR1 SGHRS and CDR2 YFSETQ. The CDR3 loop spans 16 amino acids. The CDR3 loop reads CASSPGTSGSTDTQYF.

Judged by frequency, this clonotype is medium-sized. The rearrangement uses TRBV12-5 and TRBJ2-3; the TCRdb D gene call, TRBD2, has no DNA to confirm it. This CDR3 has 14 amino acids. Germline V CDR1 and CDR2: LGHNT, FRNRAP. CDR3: CASGSTSGGDTQYF.

CDR3: CASSKMVAGGPSDTQYF. This chain connects TRBV21-1 to TRBJ2-3; the D call from TCRdb, TRBD2, cannot be confirmed without DNA. TRBV21-1 is deemed a pseudogene. This CDR3 is 17 amino acids long.

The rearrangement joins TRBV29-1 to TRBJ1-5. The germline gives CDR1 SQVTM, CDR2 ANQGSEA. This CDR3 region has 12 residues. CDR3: CSVGTENQPQHF.

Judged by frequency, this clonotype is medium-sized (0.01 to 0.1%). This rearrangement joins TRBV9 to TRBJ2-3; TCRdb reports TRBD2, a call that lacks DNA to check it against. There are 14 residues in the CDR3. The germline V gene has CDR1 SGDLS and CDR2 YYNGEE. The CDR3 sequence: CASSTLGTADTQYF.

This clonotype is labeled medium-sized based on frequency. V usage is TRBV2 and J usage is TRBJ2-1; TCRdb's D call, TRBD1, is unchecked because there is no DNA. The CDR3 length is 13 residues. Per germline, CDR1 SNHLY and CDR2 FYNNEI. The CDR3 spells CAGGTGEDNEQFF.

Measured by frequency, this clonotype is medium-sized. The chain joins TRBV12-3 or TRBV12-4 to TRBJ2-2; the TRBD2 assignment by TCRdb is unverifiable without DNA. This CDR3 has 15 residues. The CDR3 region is CASSLGATNTGELFF.

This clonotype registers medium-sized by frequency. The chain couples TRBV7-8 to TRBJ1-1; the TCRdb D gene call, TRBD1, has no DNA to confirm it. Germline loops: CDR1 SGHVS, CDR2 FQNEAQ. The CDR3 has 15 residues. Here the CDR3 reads CASSLTRQGWTEAFF.

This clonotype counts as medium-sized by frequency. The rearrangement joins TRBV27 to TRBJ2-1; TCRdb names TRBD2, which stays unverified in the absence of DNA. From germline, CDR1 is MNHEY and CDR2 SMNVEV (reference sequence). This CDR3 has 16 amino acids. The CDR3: CASSVTIAGAYNEQFF.

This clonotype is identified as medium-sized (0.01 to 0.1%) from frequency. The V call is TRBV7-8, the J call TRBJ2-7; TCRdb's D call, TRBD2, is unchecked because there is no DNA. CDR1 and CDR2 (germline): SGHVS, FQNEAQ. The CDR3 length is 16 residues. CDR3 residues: CASTKSRGSNSYEQYF.

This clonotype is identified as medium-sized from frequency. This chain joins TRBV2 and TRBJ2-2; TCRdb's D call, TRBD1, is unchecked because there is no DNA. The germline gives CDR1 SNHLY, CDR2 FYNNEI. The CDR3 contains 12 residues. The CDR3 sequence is CATGTGFGELFF.

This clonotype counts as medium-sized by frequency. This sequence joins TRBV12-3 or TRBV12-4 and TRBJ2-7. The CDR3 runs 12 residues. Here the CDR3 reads CASSSSDYEQYF.

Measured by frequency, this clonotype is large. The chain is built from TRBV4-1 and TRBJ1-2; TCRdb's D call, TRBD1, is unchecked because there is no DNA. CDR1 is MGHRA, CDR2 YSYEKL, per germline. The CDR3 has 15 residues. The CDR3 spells CASSQRTGLLYGYTF.

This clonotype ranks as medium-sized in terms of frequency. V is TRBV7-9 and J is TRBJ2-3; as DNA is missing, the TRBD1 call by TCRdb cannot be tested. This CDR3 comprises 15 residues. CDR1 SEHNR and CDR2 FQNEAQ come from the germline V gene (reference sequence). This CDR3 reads CASSPPGGEADTQYF.

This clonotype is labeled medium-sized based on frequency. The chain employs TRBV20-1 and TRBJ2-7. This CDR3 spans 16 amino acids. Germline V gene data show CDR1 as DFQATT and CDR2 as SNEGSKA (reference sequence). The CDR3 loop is CSARDLRTGWGYEQYF.